These T cell receptor beta chains were read from a single sample in a study of blood T cell repertoires in COVID-19. Generated by immunoSEQ multiplex PCR, the TCRdb table keeps only in-frame clones and is missing some. Of approximately 200,000 clones in the sample, about 81% were seen once. Sequencing was carried out using peripheral blood. The receptors derive from an elderly woman with COVID-19, enrolled during active disease. Both conserved end residues are part of each CDR3. A D gene is named only where the DNA matches it firmly. The size entry is marked missing in some rows and otherwise reads once, few, many or a size class.

17	TRBV4-3	TRBJ2-3	TRBD2	-	TGCGCCAGCAGCCCGAACCTAGCGGGGCGTAGCACAGATACGCAGTATTTT	CASSPNLAGRSTDTQYF
13	TRBV27	TRBJ2-1	TRBD1	-	TGTGCCAGCAGTTTTCAGGGGGCGGTTGGGCAGTTCTTC	CASSFQGAVGQFF
14	TRBV19	TRBJ1-5	-	-	TGTGCCAGTAGTATAGGACAGGACGGTCAGCCCCAGCATTTT	CASSIGQDGQPQHF
13	TRBV6-5	TRBJ2-2	-	-	TGTGCCAGCAGCCCCCAGGTGGCCGGGGAGCTGTTTTTT	CASSPQVAGELFF
14	TRBV5-1	TRBJ1-1	TRBD1	few	TGCGCCAGCAGCTTCGGGACAGCGAACACTGAAGCTTTCTTT	CASSFGTANTEAFF
14	TRBV7-9	TRBJ1-5	TRBD1	few	TGTGCCAGCAGCTCGGACAGGGGCGATCAGCCCCAGCATTTT	CASSSDRGDQPQHF
16	TRBV6-1	TRBJ2-3	-	-	TGTGCCAGCAGTGAAAAGTTACAGTATTTCACAGATACGCAGTATTTT	CASSEKLQYFTDTQYF
15	TRBV6-4	TRBJ2-2	TRBD1	-	TGTGCCAGCAGTCGGACAGGCACGAACACCGGGGAGCTGTTTTTT	CASSRTGTNTGELFF
15	TRBV5-6	TRBJ1-4	-	few	TGTGCCAGCAGCTACTACATGACAACTAATGAAAAACTGTTTTTT	CASSYYMTTNEKLFF
13	TRBV6-5	TRBJ2-3	-	-	TGTGCCAGCAGAAAAGACAGAACAGATACGCAGTATTTT	CASRKDRTDTQYF
14	TRBV4-1	TRBJ2-7	-	-	TGCGCCAGCAGCCAAGAATGGGCACGGTACGAGCAGTACTTC	CASSQEWARYEQYF
14	TRBV9	TRBJ2-1	TRBD2	-	TGTGCCAGCAGCGGGACTAGCGGGAACTATGAGCAGTTCTTC	CASSGTSGNYEQFF
14	TRBV25-1	TRBJ2-3	TRBD2	-	TGTGCCAGCAGGGGAGGGTTGGGCACAGATACGCAGTATTTT	CASRGGLGTDTQYF
14	TRBV27	TRBJ2-1	-	-	TGTGCCAGCAGCCCCTACGAGGTCTACAATGAGCAGTTCTTC	CASSPYEVYNEQFF
14	TRBV19	TRBJ1-1	TRBD1	-	TGTGCCAGTAGTACGACAGGGGTGAGGACTGAAGCTTTCTTT	CASSTTGVRTEAFF
13	TRBV11-3	TRBJ2-3	TRBD2	few	TGTGCCAGCAGCTTGACTAGCTCAGATACGCAGTATTTT	CASSLTSSDTQYF
16	TRBV5-8	TRBJ2-5	TRBD1	-	TGTGCCAGCAGCTTCCTGAGGACAGGGGGCGGAGAGACCCAGTACTTC	CASSFLRTGGGETQYF
16	TRBV18	TRBJ2-1	-	-	TGTGCCAGCTCACTTCCGGGGCAGGGGTTATTCAATGAGCAGTTCTTC	CASSLPGQGLFNEQFF
15	TRBV5-1	TRBJ2-1	-	-	TGCGCCAGCAGCTTGGATGCGGGATCCCACAATGAGCAGTTCTTC	CASSLDAGSHNEQFF
12	TRBV30	TRBJ2-7	-	-	TGTGCCTGGAGCTCTCAGGGTTACGAGCAGTACTTC	CAWSSQGYEQYF
13	TRBV4-1	TRBJ2-3	TRBD2	-	TGCGCCAGCAGCCCCGATCGGCGGGGGGAGCAGTATTTT	CASSPDRRGEQYF
13	TRBV2	TRBJ2-1	TRBD1	-	TGTGCCAGCAGAGAGGGACAGTACAATGAGCAGTTCTTC	CASREGQYNEQFF
14	TRBV6-5	TRBJ2-1	-	-	TGTGCCAGCAGTTACCTATCTCTAGGGGATGAGCAGTTCTTC	CASSYLSLGDEQFF
17	TRBV27	TRBJ1-1	-	-	TGTGCCAGCAGTTTATACGTTCCAGGGTTCATGAACACTGAAGCTTTCTTT	CASSLYVPGFMNTEAFF
15	TRBV28	TRBJ2-1	TRBD2	-	TGTGCCAGCAGTTTGGGACTAGCTTTTCGCGATGAGCAGTTCTTC	CASSLGLAFRDEQFF
14	TRBV19	TRBJ2-1	TRBD2	-	TGTGCCAGCAAACTAGCGGGAGTGTACAATGAGCAGTTCTTC	CASKLAGVYNEQFF
12	TRBV10-1	TRBJ2-5	-	medium-sized	TGCGCCACCAGCTCCGCGCAAGAGACCCAGTACTTC	CATSSAQETQYF
17	TRBV7-8	TRBJ2-3	TRBD2	-	TGTGCCAGCAGCTTAGCCCGTACTAGCGGCCCCACAGATACGCAGTATTTT	CASSLARTSGPTDTQYF
15	TRBV7-6	TRBJ2-7	-	few	TGTGCCAGCAGCTTATTCACAGGGCCCCCCTACGAGCAGTACTTC	CASSLFTGPPYEQYF
15	TRBV7-9	TRBJ1-1	-	few	TGTGCCAGCAGCCCACGGACGGGGATGAACACTGAAGCTTTCTTT	CASSPRTGMNTEAFF
13	TRBV5-4	TRBJ2-5	-	-	TGTGCCAGCGAGCGAGGGAGCCAAGAGACCCAGTACTTC	CASERGSQETQYF
13	TRBV27	TRBJ2-7	-	-	TGTGCCAGCAGTTTTCGCCGTCCGAGCGAGCAGTACTTC	CASSFRRPSEQYF
15	TRBV2	TRBJ2-1	TRBD2	-	TGTGCCAGCACCGGGACTAGCGACCTTCGGAATGAGCAGTTCTTC	CASTGTSDLRNEQFF
13	TRBV12-3/TRBV12-4	TRBJ2-1	-	-	TGTGCCAGCAGTTACGCGACGGGCGGGATAAAGTTCTTC	CASSYATGGIKFF
14	TRBV7-3	TRBJ2-1	-	-	TGTGCCAGCAGCTTAGGGGTGGGGGCCCGGGAGCAGTTCTTC	CASSLGVGAREQFF
13	TRBV9	TRBJ2-5	-	-	TGTGCCAGCAGCGTGGCCCCGCAAGAGACCCAGTACTTC	CASSVAPQETQYF
13	TRBV12-3/TRBV12-4	TRBJ2-2	-	-	TGTGCCAGCAGTTTTCAGGGCTCCGGGGAGCTGTTTTTT	CASSFQGSGELFF
15	TRBV2	TRBJ2-7	TRBD2	-	TGTGCCAGCCGAAAGACTAGCGGGGGTTTCTACGAGCAGTACTTC	CASRKTSGGFYEQYF
16	TRBV6-2/TRBV6-3	TRBJ1-1	-	-	TGTGCCAGCAGTTACAGCCGGGACACTTTGAACACTGAAGCTTTCTTT	CASSYSRDTLNTEAFF
18	TRBV9	TRBJ2-2	TRBD2	-	TGTGCCAGCAGCGTAGGCTGGGGTGCGGGAGACTCCTTCGGGGAGCTGTTTTTT	CASSVGWGAGDSFGELFF
13	TRBV6-1	TRBJ1-1	-	-	TGTGCCAGCAGTGAAAAGGGGGACACTGAAGCTTTCTTT	CASSEKGDTEAFF
15	TRBV5-1	TRBJ2-3	-	-	TGCGCCAGCAGCTTGCTCCGAGAGGCGACAGATACGCAGTATTTT	CASSLLREATDTQYF
18	TRBV21-1	TRBJ1-2	-	-	TGTGCCAGCAGCAAAGATGCGCCGGACAGGCCTATGTACTATGGCTACACCTTC	CASSKDAPDRPMYYGYTF
16	TRBV28	TRBJ1-1	-	once	TGTGCCAGCAGTCACCACGTCAGGGGTGGGGACACTGAAGCTTTCTTT	CASSHHVRGGDTEAFF
19	TRBV13	TRBJ2-1	TRBD2	-	TGTGCCAGCAGCTACGGACTAGCGGGAGAGGGGGGCGACTACAATGAGCAGTTCTTC	CASSYGLAGEGGDYNEQFF
16	TRBV18	TRBJ2-7	-	-	TGTGCCAGCTCACCACAATCCGGCGGGACCGGATACGAGCAGTACTTC	CASSPQSGGTGYEQYF
15	TRBV4-2	TRBJ2-7	-	few	TGTGCCAGCAGCCAAGAGAGGCGGGGCGCCGGGGAGCAGTACTTC	CASSQERRGAGEQYF
15	TRBV7-3	TRBJ2-3	TRBD2	-	TGTGCCAGCAGCCTTAGCGGGGTTCTTACAGATACGCAGTATTTT	CASSLSGVLTDTQYF
15	TRBV28	TRBJ2-2	TRBD2	-	TGTGCCAGCAGTTTTGGACTAGCGGTCACCGGGGAGCTGTTTTTT	CASSFGLAVTGELFF
19	TRBV10-1	TRBJ2-4	TRBD1	once	TGCGCCAGCAGTGGTCACCGGGACAGGGGAACTTTAGCCAAAAACATTCAGTACTTC	CASSGHRDRGTLAKNIQYF
15	TRBV28	TRBJ2-7	-	-	TGTGCCAGCAGTTCTTTTCAGGGAAGAATGGACGAGCAGTACTTC	CASSSFQGRMDEQYF
14	TRBV18	TRBJ2-5	TRBD1	-	TGTGCCAGCTCACCACCGGGACAGTTAGAGACCCAGTACTTC	CASSPPGQLETQYF
14	TRBV29-1	TRBJ2-1	TRBD1	-	TGCAGCGTTCCACAGGGGGCTAATTACAATGAGCAGTTCTTC	CSVPQGANYNEQFF
15	TRBV9	TRBJ2-1	TRBD2	-	TGTGCCAGCAGCGTAAGAAGCGGGGGGGCCTATGAGCAGTTCTTC	CASSVRSGGAYEQFF
16	TRBV30	TRBJ1-1	TRBD1	-	TGTGCCTGGACCCCGCCCCGGACAGGGAAGTACACTGAAGCTTTCTTT	CAWTPPRTGKYTEAFF
12	TRBV2	TRBJ2-4	-	-	TGTGCCAGCATGAGTCGGAAAAACATTCAGTACTTC	CASMSRKNIQYF
14	TRBV11-3	TRBJ2-7	TRBD2	-	TGTGCCAGCAGCCTGGGACTAGACCCCTACGAGCAGTACTTC	CASSLGLDPYEQYF